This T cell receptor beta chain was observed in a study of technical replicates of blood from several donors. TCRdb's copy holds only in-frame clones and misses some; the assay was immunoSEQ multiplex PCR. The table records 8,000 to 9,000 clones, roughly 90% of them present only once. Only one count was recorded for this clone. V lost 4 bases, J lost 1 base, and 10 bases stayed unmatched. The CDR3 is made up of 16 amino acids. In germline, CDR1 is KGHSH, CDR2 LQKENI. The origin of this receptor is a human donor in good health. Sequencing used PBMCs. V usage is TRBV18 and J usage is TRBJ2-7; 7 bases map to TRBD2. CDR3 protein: CASSREAASGSYEQYF. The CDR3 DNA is TGTGCCAGCTCACGGGAGGCGGCTAGCGGATCCTACGAGCAGTACTTC.